The 29 T cell receptor beta chains given below trace back to one sample, sequenced in a study of early T cells in non-severe SARS-CoV-2 infection. One entry per CDR3 protein results from TCRdb running MiXCR on the 5' RACE reads. The data show more than 25,000 distinct CDR3 sequences, under 6% seen once. Sequences were obtained from whole blood. The receptors come from an adult who was a healthcare worker with PCR-confirmed SARS-CoV-2 infection or an uninfected control (not recorded which).

The genes are TRBV6-4 and TRBJ1-2; the match to TRBD1 covers 8 bases. Germline lookup yields CDR1 MRHNA and CDR2 SNTAGT. Germline trimming cut 6 bases from V and 1 base from J; bases unmatched to any gene: 13. This CDR3 region has 17 residues. In DNA, the CDR3 is TGTGCCAGCAGCCCAGAGGGGCAGGGGGCACGTAACTATGGCTACACCTTC. Translating it yields CASSPEGQGARNYGYTF.

This clonotype has at least ten counts. The V call is TRBV19, the J call TRBJ2-1; D not resolved. Per germline, CDR1 LNHDA and CDR2 SQIVND (reference sequence). V was trimmed by 6 bases and J by 7 bases, leaving 13 bases between them. This CDR3 comprises 13 residues. This CDR3 reads CASSLPVGNEQFF. The CDR3 nucleotides read TGTGCCAGTAGCTTGCCCGTGGGGAATGAGCAGTTCTTC.

The V call is TRBV19, the J call TRBJ1-5; a weak D match, TRBD1 (6 bases). Germline CDR1 reads LNHDA; CDR2 reads SQIVND (reference sequence). The CDR3 has 13 residues. V was cut by 6 bases and J by 9 bases, with 15 bases left in between. CDR3 sequence: CASRMTGAMPQHF. The CDR3 coding sequence is TGTGCCAGTAGGATGACGGGGGCAATGCCCCAGCATTTT.

This clonotype was found a few times. This rearrangement joins TRBV24-1 to TRBJ2-2; D remains unclear. Germline loops: CDR1 KGHDR, CDR2 SFDVKD. This CDR3 has 12 residues. Trimming took 7 bases from V and 5 from J, leaving 7 bases between them. The CDR3 sequence: CATRSDTGELFF. In DNA, the CDR3 is TGTGCCACCAGATCGGATACCGGGGAGCTGTTTTTT.

This clonotype has a handful of counts. This sequence joins TRBV5-1 and TRBJ2-5; D remains unclear. Between the trimmed V and J ends, which lost 1 base and 1 base, there was a span of 11 bases. Germline V CDR1 and CDR2: SGHRS, YFSETQ. The CDR3 consists of 15 residues. The CDR3 sequence: CASSLIQSSQETQYF. In DNA, the CDR3 is TGCGCCAGCAGCTTGATACAGAGTTCCCAAGAGACCCAGTACTTC.

The rearrangement links TRBV24-1 to TRBJ2-1; TRBD2 matches 7 bases. This CDR3 is built from 13 residues. CDR1 is KGHDR, CDR2 SFDVKD, per germline. J gave up 3 bases and V 9 bases, and 4 bases lay outside the gene matches. The CDR3 reads CATSPSGYNEQFF. CDR3 DNA sequence: TGTGCCACCTCTCCTAGCGGCTACAATGAGCAGTTCTTC.

This clonotype was seen at least ten times. The chain has TRBV9 and TRBJ2-2; D might be TRBD1 (5 bases). This CDR3 contains 14 residues. Trimming took 4 bases from V and 6 from J, leaving 13 bases between them. Germline lookup yields CDR1 SGDLS and CDR2 YYNGEE. CDR3 loop: CASSSGALSGELFF. CDR3 DNA: TGTGCCAGCAGCTCTGGGGCCTTGTCCGGGGAGCTGTTTTTT.

This sequence joins TRBV29-1 and TRBJ2-2; D remains ambiguous. Trimming pared 5 bases from V and 6 bases from J, leaving 4 bases between. Germline values: CDR1 SQVTM, CDR2 ANQGSEA. The CDR3 runs to 10 residues. Written as DNA, the CDR3 is TGCAGCGTTAAATCCGGGGAGCTGTTTTTT. Translated, it gives CSVKSGELFF.

This clonotype was seen repeatedly, ten times or more. The genes are TRBV30 and TRBJ1-5, with TRBD1 as a possible D gene (5 bases). V lost 4 bases and J 3 bases, leaving 10 bases between the germline ends. In germline, CDR1 is GTSNPN, CDR2 SVGIG (reference sequence). There are 13 residues in the CDR3. CDR3 sequence (DNA): TGTGCCTGGACCGGACAAAACAATCAGCCCCAGCATTTT. Translated, it gives CAWTGQNNQPQHF.

This clonotype is deemed medium-sized. The chain employs TRBV29-1 and TRBJ1-1, with 7 bases identical to TRBD1. The germline gives CDR1 SQVTM, CDR2 ANQGSEA. The CDR3 is 12 residues long. V was clipped by 4 bases and J by 4 bases; unmatched bases: 3. The CDR3: CSVGQGVTEAFF. The CDR3 DNA follows: TGCAGCGTTGGACAGGGTGTCACTGAAGCTTTCTTT.

This clonotype was seen repeatedly, ten times or more. The chain recombines TRBV7-9 with TRBJ1-6; 9 nucleotides line up with TRBD1. The length of the CDR3 is 15 residues. Germline CDR1 is SEHNR and CDR2 is FQNEAQ (reference sequence). Trimming cost V 1 base and J 10 bases; bases outside gene matches: 5. The CDR3 spells CASSLGGQGSSPLHF. The CDR3 nucleotides read TGTGCCAGCAGCTTAGGGGGACAGGGAAGCTCACCCCTCCACTTT.

This clonotype counts as medium-sized. V gene TRBV9 combines with J gene TRBJ2-7; D uncertain. Germline CDR1 is SGDLS and CDR2 is YYNGEE. Between the trimmed V and J ends, which lost 3 bases and 1 base, there was a span of 14 bases. CDR3 length equals 15 residues. The DNA for the CDR3 is TGTGCCAGCAGCGAAGGGCTCCCCGGGTCCTACGAGCAGTACTTC. Translation: CASSEGLPGSYEQYF.

The J gene is TRBJ2-7, the V gene TRBV7-9; possibly TRBD1 for D (6 bases). The V and J ends lost 8 bases and 3 bases respectively, with 14 bases between them. CDR1 SEHNR and CDR2 FQNEAQ come from the germline V gene (reference sequence). The CDR3 has 13 residues. CDR3 DNA sequence: TGTGCCAGCGGCCGCATACAGGGCTACGAGCAGTACTTC. Protein: CASGRIQGYEQYF.

The rearrangement links TRBV11-2 to TRBJ2-5; no reliable D call. Germline V gene lookup returns CDR1 SGHAT and CDR2 FQNNGV. The CDR3 runs 14 residues. Trimming removed 0 bases at V and 6 bases at J, with 11 bases between. CDR3 sequence: CASSLDLAFKTQYF. The DNA for the CDR3 is TGTGCCAGCAGCTTAGATCTCGCTTTTAAGACCCAGTACTTC.

This clonotype came up a few times. The chain combines TRBV7-8 with TRBJ1-2; D not certain. Germline CDR1 is SGHVS and CDR2 is FQNEAQ. The germline V and J ends were trimmed by 1 base and 8 bases, with 11 bases remaining between them. CDR3 length: 13 residues. The CDR3 DNA follows: TGTGCCAGCAGCTTAGGTCAGGAGCGGGGCTACACCTTC. This sequence encodes CASSLGQERGYTF.

This clonotype was counted ten times or more. The chain links TRBV12-3 or TRBV12-4 to TRBJ2-4; 8 bases fit TRBD1. The CDR3 has 12 residues. V shed 4 bases and J 12 bases; nucleotides not matched to a gene: 5. The DNA for the CDR3 is TGTGCCAGCAGTTCTGGACAGGGTCCTCAGTACTTC. Protein: CASSSGQGPQYF.

This clonotype was picked up a small number of times. V gene TRBV6-1 combines with J gene TRBJ1-1; tentative D call: TRBD1 (5 bases). The CDR3 runs 12 residues. V was trimmed by 5 bases and J by 5 bases, leaving 9 bases between them. CDR1 is MNHNS, CDR2 SASEGT, per germline. CDR3 residues: CASSTGGTEAFF. CDR3 coding DNA: TGTGCCAGCAGTACAGGCGGAACTGAAGCTTTCTTT.

The chain employs TRBV7-8 and TRBJ2-7; D may correspond to TRBD1 or TRBD2 (5 bases each). Germline-derived CDR1 and CDR2 are SGHVS and FQNEAQ. Deletions cut 4 bases from V and 7 bases from J, with 17 bases between. This CDR3 spans 14 amino acids. The DNA for the CDR3 is TGTGCCAGCAGCTGGCGAGAGGGGTCAGGGGAGCAGTACTTC. This gives the protein CASSWREGSGEQYF.

This clonotype has ten or more counts. V gene TRBV5-1 combines with J gene TRBJ2-7, with D unclear. CDR1 and CDR2 from the germline V gene are SGHRS and YFSETQ. Trimming cost V 3 bases and J 6 bases, with 19 bases left between them. The CDR3 loop spans 15 amino acids. Written as DNA, the CDR3 is TGCGCCAGCAGCTCCCTTGACACGAACTACGGCGAGCAGTACTTC. The encoded protein is CASSSLDTNYGEQYF.

This clonotype was detected many times. This chain uses TRBV29-1 with TRBJ2-1, with D perhaps TRBD2 (6 bases). Germline lookup yields CDR1 SQVTM and CDR2 ANQGSEA. The CDR3 covers 16 residues. The V and J ends lost 3 bases and 8 bases respectively, with 23 bases between them. DNA for the CDR3: TGCAGCGTTGAGATGAACCCGCACTTTACGGGGGATGAGCAGTTCTTC. Translating it yields CSVEMNPHFTGDEQFF.

This clonotype was recorded many times. The V and J genes are TRBV3-1 and TRBJ2-6; TRBD2 aligns across 7 bases. The CDR3 consists of 17 residues. The junction had 6 bases not matched to a gene; V was cut back by 0 bases and J by 4 bases. The germline gives CDR1 LGHDT, CDR2 YNNKEL (reference sequence). The CDR3: CASSQESGGTGANVLTF. CDR3 in DNA: TGTGCCAGCAGCCAAGAGTCGGGAGGAACAGGGGCCAACGTCCTGACTTTC.

This clonotype was observed at least ten times. V and J are TRBV12-5 and TRBJ2-7; a weak D match, TRBD2 (7 bases). CDR3 size: 13 residues. Trimming removed 7 bases from V and 6 bases from J, with 16 bases in between. Germline V gene lookup returns CDR1 LGHNT and CDR2 FRNRAP. The DNA of the CDR3 is TGTGCTAGTGTCTCTGGGGGGGGGCTCGAGCAGTACTTC. It translates to CASVSGGGLEQYF.

This clonotype appeared many times. The rearrangement links TRBV9 to TRBJ1-6; 7 bases agree with TRBD1. V lost 1 base to trimming and J lost 8 bases; unmatched junction nucleotides: 6. The germline CDR1 and CDR2 sequences are SGDLS and YYNGEE. CDR3 length equals 15 residues. The CDR3 is CASSVNSQGDSPLHF. In nucleotides, the CDR3 is TGTGCCAGCAGCGTAAATAGCCAGGGGGATTCACCCCTCCACTTT.

In its sample, this clonotype was seen many times. CDR3 residues: CSTLLGGGEQFF. CDR3 nucleotides: TGCAGTACCCTCCTGGGGGGCGGGGAGCAGTTCTTC. The rearrangement uses TRBV20-1 and TRBJ2-1; either TRBD1 or TRBD2 may fit D (6 bases each). The germline gives CDR1 DFQATT, CDR2 SNEGSKA (reference sequence). The germline V and J ends were trimmed by 8 bases and 10 bases, with 18 bases remaining between them. The CDR3 length is 12 residues.

J is TRBJ2-7 and V is TRBV7-6, with 10 bases matching TRBD1. CDR3 size: 15 residues. Per germline, CDR1 SGHVS and CDR2 FNYEAQ. The trim removed 5 bases at V and 2 bases at J, leaving 6 bases unmatched. CDR3 coding DNA: TGTGCCAGCAGCGCGGGGACAGGGGTCGCCTACGAGCAGTACTTC. Residues: CASSAGTGVAYEQYF.

The V gene is TRBV10-1, the J gene TRBJ2-1, with 10 bases lining up with TRBD1. CDR1 is WNHNN and CDR2 is SYGVQD in the germline V gene (reference sequence). The V segment lost 2 bases and the J segment 2 bases; nucleotides outside the gene matches: 3. The CDR3 covers 16 residues. CDR3 DNA sequence: TGCGCCAGCAGTGAGACCGGGACAGGGGCCTACAATGAGCAGTTCTTC. This translates into CASSETGTGAYNEQFF.

This clonotype was recorded at least ten times. The chain combines TRBV27 with TRBJ1-2; D is unresolved. The germline CDR1 and CDR2 sequences are MNHEY and SMNVEV (reference sequence). V was trimmed by 4 bases and J by 4 bases, leaving 13 bases between them. This CDR3 has 14 residues. In nucleotides, the CDR3 is TGTGCCAGCAGTTCGACGGCCCTTTTCTATGGCTACACCTTC. Protein: CASSSTALFYGYTF.

This clonotype was seen at least ten times. The CDR3, as DNA: TGTGCCAGCAGCTTGCGGGATTACTCTGGAAACACCATATATTTT. The encoded protein is CASSLRDYSGNTIYF. The chain joins TRBV5-5 to TRBJ1-3; D is uncertain. The V and J ends lost 1 base and 0 bases respectively, with 8 bases between them. Germline V gene data show CDR1 as SGHKS and CDR2 as YYEKEE (reference sequence). CDR3 length equals 15 residues.

This clonotype was picked up many times. The genes are TRBV11-2 and TRBJ2-3; the D is unclear. V shed 3 bases and J shed 10 bases, with 17 bases lying between them. CDR3 length equals 14 residues. Germline CDR1 and CDR2: SGHAT and FQNNGV. CDR3 amino acids: CASSFLSSALPQYF. CDR3 coding DNA: TGTGCCAGCAGCTTCCTCTCATCGGCTCTCCCGCAGTATTTT.